The source of this T cell receptor (beta chain) is a study of T-cell memory formation after mild COVID-19. Overall study context: Clusters of TCRs were largely donor specific.

Using its own MiXCR run on the 5' RACE reads, TCRdb lists one record per CDR3 protein. The sample includes 140,000 or so distinct CDR3 sequences, under 25% of them seen just once. Findings and limits, study-wide: Nothing confirmed that second-wave clones peaking on day 37 were specific for SARS-CoV-2. Contracting clones, day 15 to 85, had balanced CD4/CD8, and later expanders favored CD4+. Memory cells collected pre-infection included some clones that later responded, suggesting cross-reactive memory joined.

This clonotype occurred a few times. What it recognizes is unknown. The J segment lost 3 bases and the V segment lost 6 bases, leaving 7 bases of the junction unmatched. CDR3 length: 14 amino acids. The sequence derives from an adult woman who had mild COVID-19 (a few samples of this study predate the infection). Cell type and time point are not known. The chain employs TRBV12-3 or TRBV12-4 and TRBJ2-7; 8 bases agree with TRBD2. The sequenced sample was PBMCs or a T cell subset sorted from them (not recorded which). Here the CDR3 reads CASSRSGVLYEQYF. CDR3 DNA sequence: TGTGCCAGCAGCCGTAGCGGGGTACTCTACGAGCAGTACTTC.